This T cell receptor beta chain was recovered during a study of identical twins. Study results and limitations: Models underestimated TCR alpha sharing (out-of-frame) in monozygotic twins.

This clonotype was detected a few times. Its antigen is currently unknown. TCRdb re-derived calls from the 5' RACE reads in MiXCR, one entry per CDR3 protein. The profile shows fewer than 800,000 distinct CDR3 sequences, about 7% of them singletons. Germline V gene sequence: CDR1 ENHRY, CDR2 SYGVKD. The CDR3 consists of 13 residues. Trimming cost V 4 bases and J 5 bases, with 11 bases left between them. The sample also formed part of further work on yellow fever vaccine responses in identical twins.

V is TRBV10-3 and J is TRBJ1-1; tentatively, D is TRBD1 (5 bases). This sequence was found in a young woman in good health. The sequencing sample was made of PBMCs. CDR3 nucleotides: TGTGCCATCAGTGCTAGAGGGGAGACTGAAGCTTTCTTT. Translated: CAISARGETEAFF.